This T cell receptor (beta chain) was obtained from a study of cytomegalovirus exposure and HLA in healthy donors. The CDR3 is made up of 14 amino acids. V shed 5 bases, J shed 2 bases, and the junction held 5 bases outside the gene matches. Germline V gene sequence: CDR1 SGHTA, CDR2 FQGNSA. Regarding this clone: As yet, its antigen is unknown.

Points from the study as a whole: Within the approximately 110 validation repertoires, first-cohort TCR clusters tended to co-occur, according to a later analysis. Cytomegalovirus status was reportedly diagnosed by the classifier with high specificity and sensitivity.

TCRdb's table, derived via immunoSEQ multiplex PCR, lists solely in-frame clones and lacks some. Of 35,000 to 50,000 clones in the sample, over 85% are singletons; the top ten hold more than 2%. The sequence came from a woman aged 18-29 years in good health and CMV-seronegative. Specimen: PBMCs. The chain couples TRBV7-2 to TRBJ1-2; 7 bases agree with TRBD1. The CDR3 region is CASSLSTGNYGYTF. CDR3 bases: TGTGCCAGCAGCCTCTCGACAGGGAACTATGGCTACACCTTC.